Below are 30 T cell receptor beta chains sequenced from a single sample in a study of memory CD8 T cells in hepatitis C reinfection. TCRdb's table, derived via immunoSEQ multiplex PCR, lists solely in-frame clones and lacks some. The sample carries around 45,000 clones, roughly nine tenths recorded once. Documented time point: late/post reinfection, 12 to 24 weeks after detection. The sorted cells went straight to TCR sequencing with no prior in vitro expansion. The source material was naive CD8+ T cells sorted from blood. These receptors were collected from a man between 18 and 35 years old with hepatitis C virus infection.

CDR3 nucleotide sequence: TGTGCCAGCAGCGGGACAGAGCACGGCTACACCTTC. As protein: CASSGTEHGYTF. The rearrangement joins TRBV27 to TRBJ1-2; 7 positions match TRBD1. The V gene's germline CDR1 is MNHEY and CDR2 SMNVEV (reference sequence). The CDR3 is 12 residues long. The ends lost 6 bases at V and 8 bases at J; junction bases unmatched: 6.

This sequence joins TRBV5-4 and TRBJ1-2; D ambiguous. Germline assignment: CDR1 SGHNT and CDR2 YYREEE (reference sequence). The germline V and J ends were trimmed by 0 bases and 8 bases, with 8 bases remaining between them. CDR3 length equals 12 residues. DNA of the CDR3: TGTGCCAGCAGCTTGGGGTTCGAGGGCTACACCTTC. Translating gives CASSLGFEGYTF. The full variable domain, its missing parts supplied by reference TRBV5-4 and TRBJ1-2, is ETGVTQSPTHLIKTRGQQVTLRCSSQSGHNTVSWYQQALGQGPQFIFQYYREEENGRGNFPPRFSGLQFPNYSSELNVNALELDDSALYLCASSLGFEGYTFGSGTRLTVV.

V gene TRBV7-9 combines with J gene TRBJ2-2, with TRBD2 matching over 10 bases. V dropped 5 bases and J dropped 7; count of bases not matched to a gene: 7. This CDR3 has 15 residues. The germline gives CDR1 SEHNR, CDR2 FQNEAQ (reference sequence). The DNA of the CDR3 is TGTGCCAGCAGCGCCGCACTAGCGGGATTCGGGGAGCTGTTTTTT. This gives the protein CASSAALAGFGELFF. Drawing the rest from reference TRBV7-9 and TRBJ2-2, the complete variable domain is DTGVSQNPRHKITKRGQNVTFRCDPISEHNRLYWYRQTLGQGPEFLTYFQNEAQLEKSRLLSDRFSAERPKGSFSTLEIQRTEQGDSAMYLCASSAALAGFGELFFGEGSRLTVL.

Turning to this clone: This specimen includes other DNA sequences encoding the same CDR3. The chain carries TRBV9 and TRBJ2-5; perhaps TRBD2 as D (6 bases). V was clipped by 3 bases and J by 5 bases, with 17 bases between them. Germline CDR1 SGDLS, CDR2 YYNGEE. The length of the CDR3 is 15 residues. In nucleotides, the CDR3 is TGTGCCAGCAGCGACTCGCGGGGCCGGCGGGAGACCCAGTACTTC. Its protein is CASSDSRGRRETQYF.

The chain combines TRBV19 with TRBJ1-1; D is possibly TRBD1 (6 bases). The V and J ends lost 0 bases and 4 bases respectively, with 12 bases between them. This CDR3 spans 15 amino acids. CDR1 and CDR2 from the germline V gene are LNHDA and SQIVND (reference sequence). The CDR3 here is CASSIDAGDGTEAFF. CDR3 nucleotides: TGTGCCAGTAGTATAGACGCAGGGGACGGCACTGAAGCTTTCTTT.

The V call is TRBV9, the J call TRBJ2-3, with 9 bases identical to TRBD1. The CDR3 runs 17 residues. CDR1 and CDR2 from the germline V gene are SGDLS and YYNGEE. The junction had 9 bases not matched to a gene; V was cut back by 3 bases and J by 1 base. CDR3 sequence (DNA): TGTGCCAGCAGCGCCCCCCGGGGGGACAGGGGCACAGATACGCAGTATTTT. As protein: CASSAPRGDRGTDTQYF.

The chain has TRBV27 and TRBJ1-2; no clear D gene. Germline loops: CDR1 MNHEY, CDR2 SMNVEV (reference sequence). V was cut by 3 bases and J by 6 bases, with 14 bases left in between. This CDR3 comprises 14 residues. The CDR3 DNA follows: TGTGCCAGCAGTTTCGGGGTTGGAGTAAATGGCTACACCTTC. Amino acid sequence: CASSFGVGVNGYTF.

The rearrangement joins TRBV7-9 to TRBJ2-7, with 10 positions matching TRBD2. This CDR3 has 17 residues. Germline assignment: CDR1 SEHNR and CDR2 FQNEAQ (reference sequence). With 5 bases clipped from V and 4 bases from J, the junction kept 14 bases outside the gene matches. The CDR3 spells CASSPDYGVAGGYEQYF. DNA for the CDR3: TGTGCCAGCAGCCCGGATTACGGAGTAGCGGGAGGATACGAGCAGTACTTC.

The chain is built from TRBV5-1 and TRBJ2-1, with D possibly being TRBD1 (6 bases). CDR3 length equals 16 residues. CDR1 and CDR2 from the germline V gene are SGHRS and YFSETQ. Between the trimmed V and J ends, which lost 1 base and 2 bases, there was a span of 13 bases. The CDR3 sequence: CASSLSGGDTYNEQFF. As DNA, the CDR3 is TGCGCCAGCAGCTTGAGTGGGGGCGATACCTACAATGAGCAGTTCTTC.

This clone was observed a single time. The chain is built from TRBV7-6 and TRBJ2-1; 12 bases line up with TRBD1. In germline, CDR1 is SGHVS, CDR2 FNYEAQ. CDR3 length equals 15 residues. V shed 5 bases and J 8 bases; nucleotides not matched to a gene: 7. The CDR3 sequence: CASSAGQGALDEQFF. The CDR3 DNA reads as TGTGCCAGCAGCGCGGGACAGGGGGCCTTGGATGAGCAGTTCTTC.

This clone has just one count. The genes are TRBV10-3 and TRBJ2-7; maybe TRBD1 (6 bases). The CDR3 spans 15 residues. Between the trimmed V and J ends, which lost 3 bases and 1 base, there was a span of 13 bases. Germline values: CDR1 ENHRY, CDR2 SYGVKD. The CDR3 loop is CAISDPTGTSYEQYF. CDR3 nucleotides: TGTGCCATCAGTGACCCGACAGGTACATCCTACGAGCAGTACTTC.

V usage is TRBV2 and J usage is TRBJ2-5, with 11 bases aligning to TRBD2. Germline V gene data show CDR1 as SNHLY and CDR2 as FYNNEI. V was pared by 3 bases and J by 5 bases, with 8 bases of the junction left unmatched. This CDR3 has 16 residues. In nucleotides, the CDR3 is TGTGCCAGCAGTGAGGGTAGCGGGGGGGCTGGGGAGACCCAGTACTTC. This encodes CASSEGSGGAGETQYF. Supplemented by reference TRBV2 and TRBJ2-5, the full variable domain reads EPEVTQTPSHQVTQMGQEVILRCVPISNHLYFYWYRQILGQKVEFLVSFYNNEISEKSEIFDDQFSVERPDGSNFTLKIRSTKLEDSAMYFCASSEGSGGAGETQYFGPGTRLLVL.

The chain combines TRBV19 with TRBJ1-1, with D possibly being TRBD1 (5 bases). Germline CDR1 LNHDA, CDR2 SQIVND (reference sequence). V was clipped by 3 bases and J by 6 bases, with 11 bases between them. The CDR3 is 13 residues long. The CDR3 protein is CASSIGAFSEAFF. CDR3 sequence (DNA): TGTGCCAGTAGTATTGGGGCCTTTTCTGAAGCTTTCTTT.

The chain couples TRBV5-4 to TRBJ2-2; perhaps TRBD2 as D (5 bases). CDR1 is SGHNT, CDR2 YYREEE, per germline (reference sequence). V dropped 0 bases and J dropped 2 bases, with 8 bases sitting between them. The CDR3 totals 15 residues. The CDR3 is CASSLDSGNTGELFF. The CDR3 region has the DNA TGTGCCAGCAGCTTGGATTCGGGAAACACCGGGGAGCTGTTTTTT.

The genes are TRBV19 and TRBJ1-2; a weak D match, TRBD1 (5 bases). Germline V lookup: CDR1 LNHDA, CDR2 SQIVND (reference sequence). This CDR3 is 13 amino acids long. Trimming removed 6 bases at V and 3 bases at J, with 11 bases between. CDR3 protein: CASSQGNDYGYTF. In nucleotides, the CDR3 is TGTGCCAGTAGCCAGGGAAACGACTATGGCTACACCTTC.

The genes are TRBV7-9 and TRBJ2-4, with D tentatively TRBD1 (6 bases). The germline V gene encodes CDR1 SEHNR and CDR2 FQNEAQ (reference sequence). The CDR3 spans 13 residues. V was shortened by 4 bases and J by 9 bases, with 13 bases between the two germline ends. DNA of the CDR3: TGTGCCAGCAGCTCCACAGGGTTTATCATTCAGTACTTC. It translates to CASSSTGFIIQYF.

The CDR3 bases are TGTGCCAGCAGCTACAGGACTAGCGGGGGGGGCTCCTACAATGAGCAGTTCTTC. The encoded protein is CASSYRTSGGGSYNEQFF. The chain carries TRBV7-9 and TRBJ2-1; 15 positions agree with TRBD2. This CDR3 has 18 residues. V lost 4 bases to trimming and J lost 0 bases; unmatched junction nucleotides: 4. Germline values: CDR1 SEHNR, CDR2 FQNEAQ (reference sequence). The full variable domain, its missing parts supplied by reference TRBV7-9 and TRBJ2-1, is DTGVSQNPRHKITKRGQNVTFRCDPISEHNRLYWYRQTLGQGPEFLTYFQNEAQLEKSRLLSDRFSAERPKGSFSTLEIQRTEQGDSAMYLCASSYRTSGGGSYNEQFFGPGTRLTVL.

CDR3 nucleotides: TGTGCCAGCAGCTCCCCGACTGACTCCTACAATGAGCAGTTCTTC. Translated: CASSSPTDSYNEQFF. The genes are TRBV7-6 and TRBJ2-1; no clear D gene. The CDR3 extends over 15 amino acids. Germline CDR1 SGHVS, CDR2 FNYEAQ. Trimming cost V 4 bases and J 0 bases, with 10 bases left between them. Filled out from reference TRBV7-6 and TRBJ2-1, the complete variable domain reads GAGVSQSPRYKVTKRGQDVALRCDPISGHVSLYWYRQALGQGPEFLTYFNYEAQQDKSGLPNDRFSAERPEGSISTLTIQRTEQRDSAMYRCASSSPTDSYNEQFFGPGTRLTVL.

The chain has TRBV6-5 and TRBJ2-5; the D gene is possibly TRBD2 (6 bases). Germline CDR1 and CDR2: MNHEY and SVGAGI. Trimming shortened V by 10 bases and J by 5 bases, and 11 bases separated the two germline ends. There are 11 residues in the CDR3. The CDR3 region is CAKPSGETQYF. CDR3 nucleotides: TGTGCCAAACCCAGCGGGGAGACCCAGTACTTC.

The CDR3 DNA follows: TGTGCCACCAGACCAGGGGGGATCACTGAAGCTTTCTTT. Translating gives CATRPGGITEAFF. The chain uses TRBV10-3 and TRBJ1-1; 7 bases map to TRBD1. V shed 10 bases and J 4 bases; nucleotides not matched to a gene: 9. The CDR3 has 13 amino acids. Germline CDR1 ENHRY, CDR2 SYGVKD.

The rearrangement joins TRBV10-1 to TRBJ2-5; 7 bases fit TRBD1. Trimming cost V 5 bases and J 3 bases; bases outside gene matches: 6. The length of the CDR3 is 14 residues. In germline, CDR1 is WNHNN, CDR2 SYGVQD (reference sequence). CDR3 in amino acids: CASSSDRLEETQYF. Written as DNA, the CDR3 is TGCGCCAGCAGTTCGGACAGGTTGGAAGAGACCCAGTACTTC.

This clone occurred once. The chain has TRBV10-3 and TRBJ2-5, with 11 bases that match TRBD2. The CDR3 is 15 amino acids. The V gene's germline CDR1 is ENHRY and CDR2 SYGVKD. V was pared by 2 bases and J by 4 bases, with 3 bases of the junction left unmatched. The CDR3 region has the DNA TGTGCCATCAGTGAGCTAGCGGGGGGAAGAGAGACCCAGTACTTC. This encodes CAISELAGGRETQYF.

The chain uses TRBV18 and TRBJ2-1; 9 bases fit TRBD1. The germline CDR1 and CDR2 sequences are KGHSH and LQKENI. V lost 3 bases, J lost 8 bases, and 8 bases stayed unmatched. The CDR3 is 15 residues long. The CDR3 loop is CASSPGGQGIDEQFF. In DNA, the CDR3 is TGTGCCAGCTCACCGGGGGGACAGGGCATCGATGAGCAGTTCTTC.

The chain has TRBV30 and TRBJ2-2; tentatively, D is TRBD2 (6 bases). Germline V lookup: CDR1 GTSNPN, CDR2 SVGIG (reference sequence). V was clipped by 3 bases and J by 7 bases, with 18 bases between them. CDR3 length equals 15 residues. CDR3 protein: CAWSPQGGVSGELFF. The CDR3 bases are TGTGCCTGGAGCCCCCAAGGCGGGGTAAGCGGGGAGCTGTTTTTT.

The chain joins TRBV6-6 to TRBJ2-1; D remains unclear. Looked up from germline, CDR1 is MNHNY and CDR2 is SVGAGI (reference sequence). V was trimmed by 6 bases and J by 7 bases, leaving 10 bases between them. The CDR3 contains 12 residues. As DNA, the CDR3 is TGTGCCAGCAGCGACAACCTTAATGAGCAGTTCTTC. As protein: CASSDNLNEQFF.

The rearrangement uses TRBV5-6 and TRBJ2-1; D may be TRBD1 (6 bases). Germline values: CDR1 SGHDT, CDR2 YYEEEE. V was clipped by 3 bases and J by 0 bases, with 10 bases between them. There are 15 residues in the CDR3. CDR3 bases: TGTGCCAGCAGCTCGGGACACGTCTCCTACAATGAGCAGTTCTTC. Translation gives CASSSGHVSYNEQFF. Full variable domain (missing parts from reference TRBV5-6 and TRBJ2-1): DAGVTQSPTHLIKTRGQQVTLRCSPKSGHDTVSWYQQALGQGPQFIFQYYEEEERQRGNFPDRFSGHQFPNYSSELNVNALLLGDSALYLCASSSGHVSYNEQFFGPGTRLTVL.

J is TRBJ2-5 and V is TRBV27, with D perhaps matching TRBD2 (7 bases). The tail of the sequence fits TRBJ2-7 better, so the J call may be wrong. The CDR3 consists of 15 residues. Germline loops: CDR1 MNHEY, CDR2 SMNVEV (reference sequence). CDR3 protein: CASSLGGGTLYEQYF. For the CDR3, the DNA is TGTGCCAGCAGCCTGGGAGGGGGTACCCTCTACGAGCAGTACTTC.

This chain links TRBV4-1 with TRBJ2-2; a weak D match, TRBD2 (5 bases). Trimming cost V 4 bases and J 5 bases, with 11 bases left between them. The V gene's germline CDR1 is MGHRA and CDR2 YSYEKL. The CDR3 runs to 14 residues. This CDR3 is CASSLSRGTGELFF. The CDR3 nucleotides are TGCGCCAGCAGCCTCTCCCGGGGAACCGGGGAGCTGTTTTTT.

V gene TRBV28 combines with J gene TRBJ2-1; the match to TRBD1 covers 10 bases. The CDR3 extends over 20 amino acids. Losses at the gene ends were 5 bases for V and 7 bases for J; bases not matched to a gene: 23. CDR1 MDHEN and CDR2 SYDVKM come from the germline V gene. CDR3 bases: TGTGCCAGCAGTCCGCGACAGGGGGCGCTCAGGCACAACCTGGGAAATGAGCAGTTCTTC. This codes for CASSPRQGALRHNLGNEQFF.

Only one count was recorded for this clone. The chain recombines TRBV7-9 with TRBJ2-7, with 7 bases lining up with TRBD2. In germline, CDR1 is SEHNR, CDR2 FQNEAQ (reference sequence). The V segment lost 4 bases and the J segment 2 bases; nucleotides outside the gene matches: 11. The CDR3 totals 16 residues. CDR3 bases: TGTGCCAGCAGCTCATCAGTCGGAGCGGGAACCTACGAGCAGTACTTC. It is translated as CASSSSVGAGTYEQYF.